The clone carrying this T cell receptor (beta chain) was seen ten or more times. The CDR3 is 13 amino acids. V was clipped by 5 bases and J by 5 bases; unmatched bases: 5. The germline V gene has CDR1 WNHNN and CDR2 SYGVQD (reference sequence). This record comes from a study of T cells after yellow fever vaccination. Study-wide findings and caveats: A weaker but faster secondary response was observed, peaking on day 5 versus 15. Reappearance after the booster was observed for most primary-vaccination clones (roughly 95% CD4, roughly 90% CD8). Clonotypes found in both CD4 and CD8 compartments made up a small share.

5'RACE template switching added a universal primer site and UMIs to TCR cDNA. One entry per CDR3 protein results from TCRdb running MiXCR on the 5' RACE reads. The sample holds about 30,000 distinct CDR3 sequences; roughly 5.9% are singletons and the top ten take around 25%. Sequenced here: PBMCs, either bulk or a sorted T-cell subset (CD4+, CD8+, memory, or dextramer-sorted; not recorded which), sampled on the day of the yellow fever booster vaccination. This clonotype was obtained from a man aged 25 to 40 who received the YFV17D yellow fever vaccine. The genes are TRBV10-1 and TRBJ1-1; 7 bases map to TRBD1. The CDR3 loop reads CASSRGTETEAFF. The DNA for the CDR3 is TGCGCCAGCAGTCGGGGGACAGAAACTGAAGCTTTCTTT.